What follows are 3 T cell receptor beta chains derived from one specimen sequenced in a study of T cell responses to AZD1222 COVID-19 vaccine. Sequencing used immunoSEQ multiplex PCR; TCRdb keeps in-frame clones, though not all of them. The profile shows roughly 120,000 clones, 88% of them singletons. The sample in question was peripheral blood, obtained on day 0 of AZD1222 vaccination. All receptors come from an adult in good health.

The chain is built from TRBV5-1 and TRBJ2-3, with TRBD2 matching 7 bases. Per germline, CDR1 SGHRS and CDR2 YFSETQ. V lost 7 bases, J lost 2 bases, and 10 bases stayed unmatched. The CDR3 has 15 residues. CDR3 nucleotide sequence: TGCGCCAGCTGCCTGGGAGGGAAGGCCACAGATACGCAGTATTTT. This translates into CASCLGGKATDTQYF.

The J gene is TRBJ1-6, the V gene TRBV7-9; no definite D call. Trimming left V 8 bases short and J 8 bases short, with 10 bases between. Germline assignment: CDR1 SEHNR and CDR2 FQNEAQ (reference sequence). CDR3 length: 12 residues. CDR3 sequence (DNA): TGTGCCAGCGTTCTCCAGGATTCACCCCTCCACTTT. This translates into CASVLQDSPLHF.

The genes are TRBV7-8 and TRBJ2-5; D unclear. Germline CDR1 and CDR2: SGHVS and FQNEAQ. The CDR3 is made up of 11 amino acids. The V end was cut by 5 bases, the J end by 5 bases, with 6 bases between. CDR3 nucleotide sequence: TGTGCCAGCAGCCATATCGAGACCCAGTACTTC. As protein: CASSHIETQYF.